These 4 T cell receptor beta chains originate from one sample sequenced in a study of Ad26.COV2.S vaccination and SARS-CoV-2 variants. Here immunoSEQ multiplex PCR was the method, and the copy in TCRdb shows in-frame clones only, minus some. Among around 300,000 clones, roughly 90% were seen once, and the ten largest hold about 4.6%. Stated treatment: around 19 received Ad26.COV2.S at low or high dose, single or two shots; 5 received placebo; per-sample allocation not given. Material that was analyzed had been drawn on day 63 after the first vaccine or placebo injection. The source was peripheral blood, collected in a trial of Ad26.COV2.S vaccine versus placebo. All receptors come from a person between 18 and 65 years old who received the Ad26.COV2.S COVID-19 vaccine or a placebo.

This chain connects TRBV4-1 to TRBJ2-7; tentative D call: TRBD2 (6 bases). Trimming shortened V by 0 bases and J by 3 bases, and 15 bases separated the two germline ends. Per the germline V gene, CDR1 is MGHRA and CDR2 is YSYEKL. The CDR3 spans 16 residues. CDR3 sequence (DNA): TGCGCCAGCAGCCAAGATGGTAAGCGGGCGAACTACGAGCAGTACTTC. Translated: CASSQDGKRANYEQYF.

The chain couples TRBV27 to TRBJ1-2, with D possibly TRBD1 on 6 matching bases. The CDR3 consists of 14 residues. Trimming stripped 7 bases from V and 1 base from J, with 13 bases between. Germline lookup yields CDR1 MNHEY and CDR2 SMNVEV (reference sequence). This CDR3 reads CASKRGALNYGYTF. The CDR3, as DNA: TGTGCCAGCAAGCGGGGGGCGCTTAACTATGGCTACACCTTC.

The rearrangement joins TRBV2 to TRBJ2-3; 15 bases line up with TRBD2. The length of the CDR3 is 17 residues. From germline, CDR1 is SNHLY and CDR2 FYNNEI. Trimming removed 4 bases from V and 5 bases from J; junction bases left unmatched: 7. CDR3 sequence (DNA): TGTGCCAGCAGTGTCTGGGGACTAGCGGGAGGAGTAGATACGCAGTATTTT. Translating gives CASSVWGLAGGVDTQYF. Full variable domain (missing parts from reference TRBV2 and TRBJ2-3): EPEVTQTPSHQVTQMGQEVILRCVPISNHLYFYWYRQILGQKVEFLVSFYNNEISEKSEIFDDQFSVERPDGSNFTLKIRSTKLEDSAMYFCASSVWGLAGGVDTQYFGPGTRLTVL.

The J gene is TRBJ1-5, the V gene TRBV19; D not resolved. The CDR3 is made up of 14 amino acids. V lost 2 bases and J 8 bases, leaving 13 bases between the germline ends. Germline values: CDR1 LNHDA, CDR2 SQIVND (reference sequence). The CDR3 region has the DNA TGTGCCAGTAGTATACGTACGCGAAGGGAGCCCCAGCATTTT. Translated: CASSIRTRREPQHF.